This passage covers 20 T cell receptor beta chains from one sample sequenced in a study of T cell changes during pregnancy in multiple sclerosis. Method: immunoSEQ multiplex PCR; TCRdb's copy keeps in-frame clones and lacks some. The repertoire holds tens of thousands of clones, 90% seen once, with around 0.47% in the top ten. Sequenced material: CD4+ T cells from peripheral blood mononuclear cells, taken in the first trimester of pregnancy. Receptor source: a female donor in good health, enrolled as a control in a pregnancy study.

The genes are TRBV2 and TRBJ1-6; 10 positions agree with TRBD1. This CDR3 is 14 amino acids long. V lost 7 bases to trimming and J lost 8 bases; unmatched junction nucleotides: 5. From germline, CDR1 is SNHLY and CDR2 FYNNEI. The CDR3 loop is CASTEGQGYSPLHF. The CDR3 DNA reads as TGTGCCAGCACTGAGGGACAGGGGTATTCACCCCTCCACTTT.

The J gene is TRBJ2-7, the V gene TRBV9, with TRBD2 as a possible D gene (5 bases). V was clipped by 0 bases and J by 2 bases, with 9 bases between them. CDR1 is SGDLS, CDR2 YYNGEE, per germline. There are 14 residues in the CDR3. CDR3 DNA sequence: TGTGCCAGCAGCGTAGCTCCGGGAACCTACGAGCAGTACTTC. Encoded protein: CASSVAPGTYEQYF.

V usage is TRBV6-4 and J usage is TRBJ2-7; the match to TRBD2 covers 11 bases. The length of the CDR3 is 14 residues. The trim removed 4 bases at V and 2 bases at J, leaving 1 base unmatched. Per germline, CDR1 MRHNA and CDR2 SNTAGT. Written as DNA, the CDR3 is TGTGCCAGCAGTGTAGCGGGGGGGACCTACGAGCAGTACTTC. Translating it yields CASSVAGGTYEQYF.

The gene calls are TRBV6-5 and TRBJ1-2; TRBD1 agrees at 10 bases. Germline assignment: CDR1 MNHEY and CDR2 SVGAGI. Trimming cost V 6 bases and J 8 bases; bases outside gene matches: 12. The CDR3 contains 15 residues. The CDR3 sequence is CASSYRDRGIGGYTF. CDR3 sequence (DNA): TGTGCCAGCAGCTACCGGGACAGGGGAATAGGGGGCTACACCTTC.

V usage is TRBV11-1 and J usage is TRBJ2-7; tentatively, D is TRBD2 (5 bases). CDR1 and CDR2 from the germline V gene are SGHAT and FQDESV (reference sequence). Trimming left V 5 bases short and J 6 bases short, with 14 bases between. This CDR3 is 13 amino acids long. The CDR3 loop reads CASSKGVSGEQYF. The CDR3, as DNA: TGTGCCAGCAGCAAGGGAGTGTCCGGCGAGCAGTACTTC.

The chain uses TRBV7-8 and TRBJ1-2; 7 nucleotides align to TRBD1. CDR1 and CDR2 from the germline V gene are SGHVS and FQNEAQ. V lost 5 bases and J lost 6; bases outside the gene matches: 9. The CDR3 contains 14 residues. The CDR3 reads CASSPPRDSHGYTF. DNA of the CDR3: TGTGCCAGCAGCCCACCCCGGGACAGCCATGGCTACACCTTC. Drawing the rest from reference TRBV7-8 and TRBJ1-2, the complete variable domain is GAGVSQSPRYKVAKRGQDVALRCDPISGHVSLFWYQQALGQGPEFLTYFQNEAQLDKSGLPSDRFFAERPEGSVSTLKIQRTQQEDSAVYLCASSPPRDSHGYTFGSGTRLTVV.

V usage is TRBV7-9 and J usage is TRBJ1-1, with 8 bases fitting TRBD1. CDR1 and CDR2 (germline): SEHNR, FQNEAQ (reference sequence). J gave up 5 bases and V 2 bases, and 4 bases lay outside the gene matches. This CDR3 is built from 14 residues. Written as DNA, the CDR3 is TGTGCCAGCAGCTTAACCTGGACAGGGACTGAAGCTTTCTTT. This sequence encodes CASSLTWTGTEAFF.

The rearrangement joins TRBV29-1 to TRBJ2-3; tentative D call: TRBD2 (6 bases). CDR1 is SQVTM, CDR2 ANQGSEA, per germline. CDR3 size: 12 residues. Trimming shortened V by 3 bases and J by 3 bases, and 7 bases separated the two germline ends. The CDR3 spells CSVDGGTDTQYF. The CDR3 DNA follows: TGCAGCGTTGATGGGGGGACAGATACGCAGTATTTT.

The sample holds one count of this clone. V gene TRBV19 combines with J gene TRBJ1-3; no firm D call. In germline, CDR1 is LNHDA, CDR2 SQIVND (reference sequence). With 3 bases removed from V and 2 bases from J, the gap between germline ends came to 11 bases. CDR3 size: 15 residues. The CDR3 sequence: CASSIAAAPGNTIYF. The CDR3 DNA sequence: TGTGCCAGTAGTATTGCGGCAGCCCCTGGAAACACCATATATTTT.

The J gene is TRBJ1-5, the V gene TRBV5-4; D is uncertain. Germline-derived CDR1 and CDR2 are SGHNT and YYREEE (reference sequence). The V gene lost 4 bases and the J gene lost 7 bases, with 12 bases spanning the gap. The length of the CDR3 is 13 residues. The CDR3, as DNA: TGTGCCAGCAGCCGCGACATCGAACAGCCCCAGCATTTT. Protein product: CASSRDIEQPQHF. The variable domain in full, with the rest retrieved from reference TRBV5-4 and TRBJ1-5, is ETGVTQSPTHLIKTRGQQVTLRCSSQSGHNTVSWYQQALGQGPQFIFQYYREEENGRGNFPPRFSGLQFPNYSSELNVNALELDDSALYLCASSRDIEQPQHFGDGTRLSIL.

A few counts support this clone. The chain combines TRBV7-9 with TRBJ1-2; 8 bases agree with TRBD1. The junction had 9 bases not matched to a gene; V was cut back by 2 bases and J by 4 bases. The germline V gene has CDR1 SEHNR and CDR2 FQNEAQ (reference sequence). CDR3 length: 16 residues. The DNA of the CDR3 is TGTGCCAGCAGCTTAAGGACCGGACAGGGAGGCTATGGCTACACCTTC. It is translated as CASSLRTGQGGYGYTF.

The chain joins TRBV6-5 to TRBJ1-3; 7 positions match TRBD1. The CDR3 extends over 15 amino acids. Germline-derived CDR1 and CDR2 are MNHEY and SVGAGI. Trimming removed 6 bases from V and 4 bases from J; junction bases left unmatched: 9. The CDR3 is CASSLSDRVGNTIYF. The CDR3 DNA reads TGTGCCAGCAGCCTATCTGACAGGGTCGGAAACACCATATATTTT.

The rearrangement joins TRBV5-4 to TRBJ2-7; 14 bases are shared with TRBD2. This CDR3 is built from 17 residues. V shed 3 bases and J 2 bases; nucleotides not matched to a gene: 7. Germline CDR1 SGHNT, CDR2 YYREEE (reference sequence). This chain's CDR3 is CASSSAGTSGSAYEQYF. CDR3 DNA: TGTGCCAGCAGCTCTGCCGGGACTAGCGGGAGCGCCTACGAGCAGTACTTC.

The chain links TRBV6-9 to TRBJ2-6; 9 bases fit TRBD1. The CDR3 covers 22 residues. The junction had 15 bases not matched to a gene; V was cut back by 0 bases and J by 0 bases. Germline CDR1 MNHGY, CDR2 SVAAGI. The CDR3: CASSYSKIRRDRESSGANVLTF. The CDR3, as DNA: TGTGCCAGCAGTTATTCTAAGATAAGAAGGGACAGGGAAAGCTCTGGGGCCAACGTCCTGACTTTC.

V is TRBV7-8 and J is TRBJ1-4; maybe TRBD1 (5 bases). Looked up from germline, CDR1 is SGHVS and CDR2 is FQNEAQ. V was pared by 6 bases and J by 7 bases, with 18 bases between. The CDR3 sequence is 15 residues long. The CDR3 DNA reads as TGTGCCAGCAGACCACTGGGGGGGGGAGTTGAAAAACTGTTTTTT. It specifies CASRPLGGGVEKLFF. Complete variable domain (other parts from reference TRBV7-8 and TRBJ1-4): GAGVSQSPRYKVAKRGQDVALRCDPISGHVSLFWYQQALGQGPEFLTYFQNEAQLDKSGLPSDRFFAERPEGSVSTLKIQRTQQEDSAVYLCASRPLGGGVEKLFFGSGTQLSVL.

J is TRBJ1-5 and V is TRBV19; D may be TRBD1 (6 bases). There are 15 residues in the CDR3. V lost 7 bases and J 3 bases, leaving 16 bases between the germline ends. CDR1 is LNHDA, CDR2 SQIVND, per germline (reference sequence). CDR3 in amino acids: CASMGQGFHNQPQHF. The CDR3 DNA follows: TGTGCCAGTATGGGGCAGGGGTTTCACAATCAGCCCCAGCATTTT.

This sequence joins TRBV2 and TRBJ2-6; 8 positions match TRBD2. V dropped 5 bases and J dropped 0; count of bases not matched to a gene: 9. Germline CDR1 SNHLY, CDR2 FYNNEI. There are 18 residues in the CDR3. The CDR3 region is CASSNGLAPSSGANVLTF. The CDR3, as DNA: TGTGCCAGCAGTAACGGACTAGCCCCATCCTCTGGGGCCAACGTCCTGACTTTC. The full variable domain, its missing parts supplied by reference TRBV2 and TRBJ2-6, is EPEVTQTPSHQVTQMGQEVILRCVPISNHLYFYWYRQILGQKVEFLVSFYNNEISEKSEIFDDQFSVERPDGSNFTLKIRSTKLEDSAMYFCASSNGLAPSSGANVLTFGAGSRLTVL.

V and J are TRBV5-8 and TRBJ1-4; unclear D gene. CDR3 length: 16 amino acids. Between the trimmed V and J ends, which lost 2 bases and 0 bases, there was a span of 11 bases. CDR1 is SGHTS and CDR2 is YDEGEE in the germline V gene. The chain's CDR3 is CASSFNSGATNEKLFF. The CDR3 DNA is TGTGCCAGCAGCTTTAATTCAGGTGCAACTAATGAAAAACTGTTTTTT.

Concerning this clone: This CDR3 is also generated by other DNA sequences in the sample. CDR3: CASSPGQNTEAFF. CDR3 nucleotide sequence: TGTGCCAGCTCACCCGGACAGAACACTGAAGCTTTCTTT. The rearrangement links TRBV18 to TRBJ1-1, with D perhaps TRBD1 (5 bases). Germline V gene data show CDR1 as KGHSH and CDR2 as LQKENI. CDR3 size: 13 residues. The V end lost 3 bases, the J end lost 1 base, and 6 bases lay between the germline ends.

The chain uses TRBV5-6 and TRBJ2-1; D is ambiguous. The CDR3 extends over 12 amino acids. V was shortened by 0 bases and J by 9 bases, with 7 bases between the two germline ends. CDR1 is SGHDT and CDR2 is YYEEEE in the germline V gene. In DNA, the CDR3 is TGTGCCAGCAGCTTGGTCGGGTCTGAGCAGTTCTTC. Protein product: CASSLVGSEQFF. The whole variable domain, remainder taken from reference TRBV5-6 and TRBJ2-1, is DAGVTQSPTHLIKTRGQQVTLRCSPKSGHDTVSWYQQALGQGPQFIFQYYEEEERQRGNFPDRFSGHQFPNYSSELNVNALLLGDSALYLCASSLVGSEQFFGPGTRLTVL.